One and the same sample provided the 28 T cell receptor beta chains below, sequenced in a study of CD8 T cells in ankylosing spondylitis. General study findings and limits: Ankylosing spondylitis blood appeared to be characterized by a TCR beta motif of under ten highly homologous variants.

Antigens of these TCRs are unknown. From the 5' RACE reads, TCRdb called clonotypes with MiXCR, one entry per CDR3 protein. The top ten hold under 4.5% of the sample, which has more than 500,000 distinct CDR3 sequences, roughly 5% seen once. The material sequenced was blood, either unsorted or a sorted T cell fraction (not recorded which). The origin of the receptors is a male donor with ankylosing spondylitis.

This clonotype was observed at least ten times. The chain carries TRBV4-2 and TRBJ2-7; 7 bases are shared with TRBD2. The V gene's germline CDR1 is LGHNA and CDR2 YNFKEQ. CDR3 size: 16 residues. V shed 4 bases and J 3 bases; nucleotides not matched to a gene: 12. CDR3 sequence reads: CASSPIGTTGNYEQYF. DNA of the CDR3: TGTGCCAGCAGCCCGATCGGGACTACTGGAAACTACGAGCAGTACTTC.

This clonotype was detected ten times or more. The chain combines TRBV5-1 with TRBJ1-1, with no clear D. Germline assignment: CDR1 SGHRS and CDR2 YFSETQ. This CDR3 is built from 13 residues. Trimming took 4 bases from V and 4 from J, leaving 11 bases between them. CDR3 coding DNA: TGCGCCAGCAGCGCCTATGAGGGCACTGAAGCTTTCTTT. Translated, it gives CASSAYEGTEAFF.

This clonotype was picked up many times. CDR3 DNA: TGTGCCGCTGGCAGGACTAGCGGGAGTGTAGAGACCCAGTACTTC. As protein: CAAGRTSGSVETQYF. The V call is TRBV10-3, the J call TRBJ2-5; 13 bases align to TRBD2. The V segment lost 11 bases and the J segment 4 bases; nucleotides outside the gene matches: 10. The CDR3 sequence is 15 residues long. From germline, CDR1 is ENHRY and CDR2 SYGVKD.

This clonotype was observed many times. The CDR3 is CASSYDRAARGYTF. In nucleotides, the CDR3 is TGTGCCAGCAGTTATGACAGGGCAGCGCGTGGCTACACCTTC. The V and J genes are TRBV6-5 and TRBJ1-2; 7 positions match TRBD1. V lost 3 bases, J lost 7 bases, and 8 bases stayed unmatched. This CDR3 has 14 residues. CDR1 MNHEY and CDR2 SVGAGI come from the germline V gene.

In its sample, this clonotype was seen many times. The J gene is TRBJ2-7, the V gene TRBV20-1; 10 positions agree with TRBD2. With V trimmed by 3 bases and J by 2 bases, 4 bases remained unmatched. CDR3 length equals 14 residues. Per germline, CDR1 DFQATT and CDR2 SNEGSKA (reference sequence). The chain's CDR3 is CSARPLAGAYEQYF. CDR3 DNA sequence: TGCAGTGCTAGGCCCCTAGCGGGGGCCTACGAGCAGTACTTC.

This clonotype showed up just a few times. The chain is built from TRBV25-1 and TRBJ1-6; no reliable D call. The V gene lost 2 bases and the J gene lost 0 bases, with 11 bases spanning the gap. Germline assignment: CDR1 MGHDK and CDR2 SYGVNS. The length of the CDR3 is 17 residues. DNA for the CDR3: TGTGCCAGCAGTGAAGCTGGGCATCGCTCCTATAATTCACCCCTCCACTTT. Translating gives CASSEAGHRSYNSPLHF.

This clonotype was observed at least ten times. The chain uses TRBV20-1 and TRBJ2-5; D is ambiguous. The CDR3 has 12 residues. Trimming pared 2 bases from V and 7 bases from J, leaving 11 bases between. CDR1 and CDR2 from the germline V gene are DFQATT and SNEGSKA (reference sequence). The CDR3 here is CSARPTLPTQYF. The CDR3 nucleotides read TGCAGTGCTAGACCAACTCTTCCGACCCAGTACTTC.

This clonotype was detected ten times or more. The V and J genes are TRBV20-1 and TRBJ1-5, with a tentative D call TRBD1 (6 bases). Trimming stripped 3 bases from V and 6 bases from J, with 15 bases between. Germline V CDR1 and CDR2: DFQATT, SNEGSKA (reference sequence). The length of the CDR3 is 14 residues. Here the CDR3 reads CSARRQGHGQPQHF. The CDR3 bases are TGCAGTGCTAGGAGGCAGGGGCACGGTCAGCCCCAGCATTTT.

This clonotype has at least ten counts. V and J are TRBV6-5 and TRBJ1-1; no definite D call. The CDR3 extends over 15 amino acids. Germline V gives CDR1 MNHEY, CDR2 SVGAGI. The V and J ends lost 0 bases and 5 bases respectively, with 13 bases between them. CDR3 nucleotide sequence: TGTGCCAGCAGTTACTCGAGCGGGGTTTGGACTGAAGCTTTCTTT. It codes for CASSYSSGVWTEAFF.

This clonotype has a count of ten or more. The CDR3 sequence is CASSQWAANEQFF. Here the CDR3 DNA reads TGCGCCAGCAGCCAATGGGCGGCCAATGAGCAGTTCTTC. This chain joins TRBV4-3 and TRBJ2-1; the D is unclear. The CDR3 runs 13 residues. Germline V gene sequence: CDR1 LGHNA, CDR2 YSLEER. V lost 2 bases and J lost 6, with 8 bases in between.

The CDR3 DNA reads as TGTGCCAGCAGCTTTAACTGGGGCGAAGGTGAGCAGTTCTTC. Translated, it gives CASSFNWGEGEQFF. The J gene is TRBJ2-1, the V gene TRBV11-2; possible D gene TRBD1, 5 bases. Trimming left V 3 bases short and J 9 bases short, with 15 bases between. Germline CDR1 is SGHAT and CDR2 is FQNNGV. The CDR3 spans 14 residues.

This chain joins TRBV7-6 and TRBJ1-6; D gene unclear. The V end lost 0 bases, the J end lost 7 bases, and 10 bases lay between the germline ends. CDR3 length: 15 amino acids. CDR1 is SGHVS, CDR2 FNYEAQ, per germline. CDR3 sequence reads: CASSLAGMGNSPLHF. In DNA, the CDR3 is TGTGCCAGCAGCTTAGCAGGGATGGGGAATTCACCCCTCCACTTT.

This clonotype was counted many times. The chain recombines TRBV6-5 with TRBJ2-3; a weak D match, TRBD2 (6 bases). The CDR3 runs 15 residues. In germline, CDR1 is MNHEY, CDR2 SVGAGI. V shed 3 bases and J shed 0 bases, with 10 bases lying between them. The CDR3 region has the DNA TGTGCCAGCAGTTATACCGGGACTAGCACAGATACGCAGTATTTT. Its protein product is CASSYTGTSTDTQYF.

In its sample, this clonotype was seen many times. The CDR3 DNA reads as TGTGCCAGCACGCTGGGACGGATCTATGGCTACACCTTC. It is translated as CASTLGRIYGYTF. The gene calls are TRBV12-3 or TRBV12-4 and TRBJ1-2, with D possibly being TRBD1 (5 bases). V lost 7 bases, J lost 4 bases, and 13 bases lay in between. This CDR3 spans 13 amino acids.

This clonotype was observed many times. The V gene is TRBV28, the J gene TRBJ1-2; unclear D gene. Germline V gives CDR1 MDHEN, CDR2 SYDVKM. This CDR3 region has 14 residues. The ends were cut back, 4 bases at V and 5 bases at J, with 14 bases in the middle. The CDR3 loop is CASSSSGVGYGYTF. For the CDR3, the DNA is TGTGCCAGCAGTTCTAGCGGGGTAGGGTATGGCTACACCTTC.

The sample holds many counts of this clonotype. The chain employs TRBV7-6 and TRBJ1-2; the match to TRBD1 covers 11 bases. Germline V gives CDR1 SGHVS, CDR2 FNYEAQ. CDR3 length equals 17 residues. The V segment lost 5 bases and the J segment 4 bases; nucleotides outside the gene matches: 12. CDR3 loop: CASSKNRDRGLVYGYTF. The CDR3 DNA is TGTGCCAGCAGCAAGAACCGGGACAGGGGGTTAGTCTATGGCTACACCTTC.

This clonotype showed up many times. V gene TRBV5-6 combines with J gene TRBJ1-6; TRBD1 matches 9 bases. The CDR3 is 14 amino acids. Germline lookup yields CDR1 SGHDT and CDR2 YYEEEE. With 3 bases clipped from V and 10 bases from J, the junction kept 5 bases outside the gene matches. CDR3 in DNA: TGTGCCAGCAGCTACAGGGGGCTTGGATCACCCCTCCACTTT. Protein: CASSYRGLGSPLHF.

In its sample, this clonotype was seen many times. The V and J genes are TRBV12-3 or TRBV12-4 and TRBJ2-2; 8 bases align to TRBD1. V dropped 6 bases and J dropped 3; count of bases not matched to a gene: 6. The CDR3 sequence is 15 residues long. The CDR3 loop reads CASRHDRGDTGELFF. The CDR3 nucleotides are TGTGCCAGCAGGCATGACAGGGGCGACACCGGGGAGCTGTTTTTT.

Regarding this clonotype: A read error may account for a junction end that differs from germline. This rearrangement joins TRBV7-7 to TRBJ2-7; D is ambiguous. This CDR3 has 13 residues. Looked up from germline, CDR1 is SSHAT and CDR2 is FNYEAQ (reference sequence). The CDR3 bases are TGTGCTAGCAGCCCCCCCCATGGCTACGAGCAGTACTTC. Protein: CASSPPHGYEQYF.

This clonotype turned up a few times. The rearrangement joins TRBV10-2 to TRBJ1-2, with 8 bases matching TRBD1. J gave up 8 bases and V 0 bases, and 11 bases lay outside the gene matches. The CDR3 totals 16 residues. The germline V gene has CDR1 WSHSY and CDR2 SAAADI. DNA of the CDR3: TGCGCCAGCAGTGAGTCAGACAGGGGACTATTAGGCGGCTACACCTTC. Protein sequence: CASSESDRGLLGGYTF.

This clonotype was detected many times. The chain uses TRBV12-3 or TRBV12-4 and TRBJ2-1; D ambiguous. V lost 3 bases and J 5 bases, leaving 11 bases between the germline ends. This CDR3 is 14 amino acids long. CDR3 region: CASSFRLFNNEQFF. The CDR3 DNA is TGTGCCAGCAGTTTTCGACTCTTTAACAATGAGCAGTTCTTC.

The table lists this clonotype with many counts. The CDR3 bases are TGCAGCGCCGTCCCGGGAGGAGGTGGTGAGACCCAGTACTTC. Its translation is CSAVPGGGGETQYF. The gene calls are TRBV29-1 and TRBJ2-5; 7 nucleotides match TRBD2. The CDR3 is made up of 14 amino acids. Trimming removed 7 bases from V and 5 bases from J; junction bases left unmatched: 13. Germline assignment: CDR1 SQVTM and CDR2 ANQGSEA.

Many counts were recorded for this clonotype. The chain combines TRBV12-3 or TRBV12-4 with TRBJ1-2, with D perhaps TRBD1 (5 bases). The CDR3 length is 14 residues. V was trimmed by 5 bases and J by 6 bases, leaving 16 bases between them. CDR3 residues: CASSPGAWGNGYTF. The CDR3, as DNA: TGTGCCAGCAGTCCTGGGGCTTGGGGGAATGGCTACACCTTC.

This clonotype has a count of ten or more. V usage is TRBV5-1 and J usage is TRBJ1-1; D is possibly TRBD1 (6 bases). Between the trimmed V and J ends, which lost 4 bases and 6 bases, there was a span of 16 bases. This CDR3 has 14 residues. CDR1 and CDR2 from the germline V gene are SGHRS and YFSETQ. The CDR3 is CASSRARGVAEAFF. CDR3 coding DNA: TGCGCCAGCAGCCGGGCCAGGGGTGTCGCTGAAGCTTTCTTT.

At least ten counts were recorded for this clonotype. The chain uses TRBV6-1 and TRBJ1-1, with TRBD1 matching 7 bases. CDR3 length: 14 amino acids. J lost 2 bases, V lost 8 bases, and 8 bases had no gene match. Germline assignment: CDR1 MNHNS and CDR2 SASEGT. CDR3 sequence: CASSYGTANTEAFF. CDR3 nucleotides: TGTGCCAGCTCCTACGGGACAGCTAACACTGAAGCTTTCTTT.

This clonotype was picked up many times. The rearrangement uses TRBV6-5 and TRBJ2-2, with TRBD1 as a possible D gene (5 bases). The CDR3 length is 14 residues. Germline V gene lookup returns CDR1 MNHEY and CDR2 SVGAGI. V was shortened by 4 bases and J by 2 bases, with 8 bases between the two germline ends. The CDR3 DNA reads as TGTGCCAGCAGTTCAGGGTTTAACACCGGGGAGCTGTTTTTT. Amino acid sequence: CASSSGFNTGELFF.

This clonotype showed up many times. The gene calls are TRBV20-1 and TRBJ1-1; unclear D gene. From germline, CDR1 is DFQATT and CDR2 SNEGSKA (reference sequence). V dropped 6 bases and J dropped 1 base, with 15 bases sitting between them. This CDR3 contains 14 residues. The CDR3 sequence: CSASLRGTNTEAFF. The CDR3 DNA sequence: TGCAGTGCCTCCCTCCGTGGCACGAACACTGAAGCTTTCTTT.

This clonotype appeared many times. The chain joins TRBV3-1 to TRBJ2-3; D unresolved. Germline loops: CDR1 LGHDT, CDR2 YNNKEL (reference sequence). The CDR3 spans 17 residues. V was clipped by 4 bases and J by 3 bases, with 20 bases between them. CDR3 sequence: CASSPLSPEAPTDTQYF. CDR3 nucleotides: TGTGCCAGCAGCCCCCTTTCCCCGGAAGCCCCGACAGATACGCAGTATTTT.